The entry below describes one T cell receptor (beta chain). This record comes from a study of T cell responses to AZD1222 COVID-19 vaccine. The protocol was immunoSEQ multiplex PCR, while the TCRdb copy is restricted to in-frame clones and leaves out a portion. The data hold 75,000 to 95,000 clones, with 80% to 95% observed a single time. The CDR3 runs 13 residues. Germline V lookup: CDR1 SGHVS, CDR2 FQNEAQ. Trimming left V 1 base short and J 5 bases short, with 8 bases between. Here the sequenced sample was peripheral blood, taken 28 days after the second AZD1222 dose. The TCR sequence derives from an adult who received the AZD1222 COVID-19 vaccine. The J gene is TRBJ2-5, the V gene TRBV7-8; D is unclear. CDR3 sequence reads: CASSLDGWETQYF. In DNA, the CDR3 is TGTGCCAGCAGCTTAGACGGTTGGGAGACCCAGTACTTC.